The next 3 T cell receptor beta chains were all read from a single sample in a study of beta chain features in type 1 diabetes. The investigators reverse transcribed all of the isolated RNA, so they sequenced expressed TCRB transcripts. Only in-frame clones appear in the TCRdb table, and some are missing; sequencing was by immunoSEQ multiplex PCR. The repertoire includes about 400,000 clones, roughly 13% of them detected once, and 0.017% sits in the top ten. Specimen: naive CD4+ T cells from blood. These receptors all stem from a man between 18 and 29 years old in good health.

The chain joins TRBV7-2 to TRBJ2-4, with D possibly TRBD2 on 7 matching bases. The CDR3 loop spans 17 amino acids. The V gene's germline CDR1 is SGHTA and CDR2 FQGNSA. Trimming removed 4 bases from V and 1 base from J, with 17 bases in between. CDR3 region: CASSSEGGRWAKNIQYF. The CDR3 DNA follows: TGTGCCAGCAGCTCGGAGGGGGGGCGCTGGGCCAAAAACATTCAGTACTTC.

The chain has TRBV9 and TRBJ2-6; TRBD2 aligns across 7 bases. CDR3 length: 17 amino acids. Germline V lookup: CDR1 SGDLS, CDR2 YYNGEE. The V gene end was trimmed by 4 bases and the J gene end by 1 base; junction bases not matched to a gene: 8. CDR3 amino acids: CASSPGLRGSGANVLTF. The CDR3 DNA sequence: TGTGCCAGCAGCCCAGGGTTGCGGGGGTCTGGGGCCAACGTCCTGACTTTC.

The J gene is TRBJ1-2, the V gene TRBV15; D is unresolved. The V end lost 1 base, the J end lost 1 base, and 4 bases lay between the germline ends. Germline CDR1 LNHNV, CDR2 YYDKDF (reference sequence). The CDR3 covers 13 residues. DNA of the CDR3: TGTGCCACCAGCAGAGCCAATAACTATGGCTACACCTTC. Protein sequence: CATSRANNYGYTF.